This T cell receptor beta chain was sequenced in a study of blood T cell repertoires in COVID-19. Study-level information: Material from acute and convalescent COVID-19 was sourced from the United States, Italy and Spain.

Only in-frame clones appear in the TCRdb table, and some are missing; sequencing was by immunoSEQ multiplex PCR. The repertoire holds about 38,000 clones, with 80% to 90% as singletons. In germline, CDR1 is LNHDA, CDR2 SQIVND (reference sequence). This CDR3 is 16 amino acids long. The junction had 5 bases not matched to a gene; V was cut back by 1 base and J by 5 bases. This clonotype was obtained from a man in his 60s with COVID-19, enrolled during active disease. The rearrangement links TRBV19 to TRBJ2-3; 11 bases are shared with TRBD1. The sample taken for sequencing was peripheral blood. CDR3 residues: CASSIAGTGGRDTQYF. In DNA, the CDR3 is TGTGCCAGTAGTATAGCCGGGACAGGGGGAAGAGATACGCAGTATTTT.